This T cell receptor (beta chain) was observed in a study of tumor and adjacent non-tumor tissue in lung cancer. The wider study: The cohort had 12 adenocarcinoma, a couple of squamous cell and 1 small cell patients. Each sample yielded a few million productive TCRbeta reads on average.

General observations from the study: Tumor repertoires had a smaller top 100 clone share than normal lung.

Comments on this clonotype: Its antigen is not identified.

The CDR3 covers 12 residues. Looked up from germline, CDR1 is MNHNS and CDR2 is SASEGT. The V gene lost 1 base and the J gene lost 4 bases, with 5 bases spanning the gap. RNA was extracted from bulk tissue without any cell sorting. More than 3 cm separated this lung sample from the edge of the tumor. A modified ARM-PCR protocol with three rounds of nested PCR amplified TCRbeta. TCRdb ran MiXCR on the multiplex PCR reads and lists one entry per CDR3 protein. The repertoire includes 60,000 to 80,000 distinct CDR3 sequences, about two thirds of them detected once, and roughly 25% sits in the top ten. This chain connects TRBV6-1 to TRBJ2-7, with no clear D. This TCR came from a woman between 45 and 65 years old with non-small cell lung cancer. The material sequenced was distant non-tumor lung tissue. The CDR3 region is CASSEGSYEQYF. The CDR3 DNA is TGTGCCAGCAGTGAAGGATCTTACGAGCAGTACTTC.